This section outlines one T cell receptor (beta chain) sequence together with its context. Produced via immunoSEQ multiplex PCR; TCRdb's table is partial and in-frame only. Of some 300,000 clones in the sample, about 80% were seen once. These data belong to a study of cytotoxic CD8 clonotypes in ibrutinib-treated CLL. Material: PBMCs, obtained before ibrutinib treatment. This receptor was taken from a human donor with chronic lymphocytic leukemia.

The CDR3: CASSRGTGQLSWETQYF. In DNA, the CDR3 is TGCGCCAGCAGCCGCGGGACAGGGCAGCTTTCCTGGGAGACCCAGTACTTC. This chain uses TRBV5-1 with TRBJ2-5; 9 bases map to TRBD1. CDR3 length: 17 amino acids. The J segment lost 5 bases and the V segment lost 4 bases, leaving 15 bases of the junction unmatched. The V gene's germline CDR1 is SGHRS and CDR2 YFSETQ.